This paragraph covers one T cell receptor (beta chain) sequence. Its antigen is as yet unknown. This specimen comes from a study of cytomegalovirus exposure and HLA in healthy donors. Overall study findings and caveats: TCR beta chains numbering some 150 were designated cytomegalovirus-associated.

The germline gives CDR1 SNHLY, CDR2 FYNNEI. Trimming took 0 bases from V and 0 from J, leaving 18 bases between them. This CDR3 region has 19 residues. Libraries were prepared by immunoSEQ multiplex PCR; TCRdb keeps only in-frame clonotypes and omits some of them. The sample consists of approximately 160,000 clones, 85% of them appearing once. The specimen sequenced was PBMCs. The chain employs TRBV2 and TRBJ1-5; perhaps TRBD1 as D (6 bases). The sequence came from a man aged 25 to 40 in good health and CMV-seropositive. The CDR3 reads CASSEAASGQSYSNQPQHF. CDR3 nucleotides: TGTGCCAGCAGTGAAGCGGCCTCCGGACAGAGTTATAGCAATCAGCCCCAGCATTTT.